The 2 T cell receptor beta chains reported below all come from one sample, sequenced in a study of immune evolution from preneoplasia to lung adenocarcinoma. Clones were sequenced by immunoSEQ multiplex PCR, and TCRdb holds only the in-frame ones, with some missing. This repertoire shows several thousand clones, roughly 77% found once; its top ten account for 14% to 15%. Specimen: FFPE normal lung tissue adjacent to the tumor. Receptors originate from a person aged 45 to 69 with lung adenocarcinoma.

This sequence joins TRBV9 and TRBJ2-5; D ambiguous. V dropped 4 bases and J dropped 7 bases, with 11 bases sitting between them. Germline V gives CDR1 SGDLS, CDR2 YYNGEE. The CDR3 runs 12 residues. CDR3 sequence (DNA): TGTGCCAGCAGCCAGGACCAAATGACCCAGTACTTC. Translated: CASSQDQMTQYF.

V is TRBV9 and J is TRBJ2-2; maybe TRBD2 (6 bases). Trimming took off 4 bases at V and 2 bases at J, with 12 bases between the two ends. The CDR3 extends over 15 amino acids. Germline CDR1 is SGDLS and CDR2 is YYNGEE. CDR3 residues: CASSPWTTNTGELFF. CDR3 sequence (DNA): TGTGCCAGCAGCCCTTGGACTACTAACACCGGGGAGCTGTTTTTT.